This T cell receptor beta chain comes out of a study of cytomegalovirus exposure and HLA in healthy donors. Study observations and caveats: Specificity for CMV antigens was confirmed in vitro for a few of the CMV-associated chains.

Assay used: immunoSEQ multiplex PCR; TCRdb lists only in-frame clones, some missing. This table holds 220,000 or so clones, approximately 80% found once. Worth noting for this clone: The target antigen is unknown.

The CDR3 extends over 13 amino acids. CDR1 is MNHNS, CDR2 SASEGT, per germline. Trimming left V 5 bases short and J 3 bases short, with 11 bases between. This sequence joins TRBV6-1 and TRBJ2-7, with no clear D. The TCR was taken from a woman aged 25 to 39 in good health and CMV-seropositive. Sample: PBMCs. Here the CDR3 reads CASSSGPIYEQYF. CDR3 DNA sequence: TGTGCCAGCAGTAGTGGACCGATCTACGAGCAGTACTTC.